This entry features one T cell receptor beta chain sequence. Its specificity is not known. Germline V CDR1 and CDR2: MNHEY, SVGAGI. This CDR3 is 17 amino acids long. Unmatched junction bases numbered 17, after V lost 7 bases and J lost 4 bases. The data originate from a study of T-cell memory formation after mild COVID-19. MiXCR, applied by TCRdb to the 5' RACE reads, yields one record per CDR3 protein. The data show some 300,000 distinct CDR3 sequences, with 15% to 20% seen just once and around 20% held by the top ten. Regarding the study as a whole: Some responding clones appeared in pre-infection memory, suggesting cross-reactive memory joined.

The J gene is TRBJ1-2, the V gene TRBV6-5; 8 positions match TRBD1. The sequenced material came from PBMCs or a T cell subset sorted from them (not recorded which). This TCR was recovered from a man between 18 and 29 years old who had mild COVID-19 (a few samples of this study predate the infection). Cell type and time point are not known. CDR3 DNA: TGTGCCAGCACCCCGCAGGGGGCTCCTTCCTCCTTCTATGGCTACACCTTC. Residues: CASTPQGAPSSFYGYTF.